This TCR beta chain was observed in a study of radiotherapy plus CTLA-4 blockade in lung cancer. Sequenced by immunoSEQ multiplex PCR; TCRdb stores in-frame clones only, minus some. Counted here are approximately 100,000 clones, more than 75% occurring once; the ten biggest clones make up roughly 3.5%. About this clone: The antigen is undetermined.

Findings and caveats of the study: According to reports, early shifts in blood T cell clones, alongside interferon-beta, forecast response most accurately. After radiotherapy and ipilimumab, tumor-derived clones expanded in peripheral blood.

Focal radiation with ipilimumab CTLA-4 blockade was given to patients with chemo-refractory metastatic non-small-cell lung cancer. Germline CDR1 LNHDA, CDR2 SQIVND (reference sequence). CDR3 length: 15 amino acids. V lost 7 bases, J lost 0 bases, and 8 bases stayed unmatched. The chain has TRBV19 and TRBJ1-2, with 7 nucleotides matching TRBD1. The TCR was taken from a human donor with non-small cell lung cancer who had a partial response to radiotherapy plus ipilimumab. Here the sequenced sample was peripheral blood, taken from a patient treated with radiotherapy plus ipilimumab. CDR3 protein: CASTDRSSSNYGYTF. The DNA for the CDR3 is TGTGCCAGTACGGACAGGTCTTCTTCTAACTATGGCTACACCTTC.